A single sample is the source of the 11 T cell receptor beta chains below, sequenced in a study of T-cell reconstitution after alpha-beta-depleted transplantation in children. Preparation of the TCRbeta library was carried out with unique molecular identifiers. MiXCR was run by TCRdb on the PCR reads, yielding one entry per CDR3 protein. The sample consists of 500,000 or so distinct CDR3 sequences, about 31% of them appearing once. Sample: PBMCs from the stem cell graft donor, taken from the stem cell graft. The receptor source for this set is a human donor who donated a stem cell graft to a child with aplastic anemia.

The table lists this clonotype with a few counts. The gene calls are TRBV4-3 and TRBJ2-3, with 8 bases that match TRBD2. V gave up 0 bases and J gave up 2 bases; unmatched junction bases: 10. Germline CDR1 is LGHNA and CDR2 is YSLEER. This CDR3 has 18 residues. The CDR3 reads CASSQEISGNLLTDTQYF. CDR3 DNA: TGCGCCAGCAGCCAAGAAATTAGCGGGAACCTTCTCACAGATACGCAGTATTTT.

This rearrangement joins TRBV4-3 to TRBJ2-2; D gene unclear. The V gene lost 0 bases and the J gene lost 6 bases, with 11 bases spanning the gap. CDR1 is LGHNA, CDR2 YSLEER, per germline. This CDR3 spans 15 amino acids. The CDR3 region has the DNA TGCGCCAGCAGCCAAGAAGTAGCCATCCCCGGGGAGCTGTTTTTT. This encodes CASSQEVAIPGELFF.

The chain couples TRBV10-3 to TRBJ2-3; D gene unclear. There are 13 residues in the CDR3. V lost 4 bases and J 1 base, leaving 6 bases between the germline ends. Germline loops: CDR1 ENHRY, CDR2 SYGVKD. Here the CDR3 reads CAISAYGTDTQYF. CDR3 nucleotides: TGTGCCATCAGTGCTTACGGCACAGATACGCAGTATTTT.

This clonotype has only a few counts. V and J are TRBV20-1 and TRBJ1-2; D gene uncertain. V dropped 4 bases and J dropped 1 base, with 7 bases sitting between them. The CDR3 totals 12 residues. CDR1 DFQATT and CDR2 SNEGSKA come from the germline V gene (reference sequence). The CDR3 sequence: CSAKHVNYGYTF. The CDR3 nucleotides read TGCAGTGCTAAACACGTTAACTATGGCTACACCTTC.

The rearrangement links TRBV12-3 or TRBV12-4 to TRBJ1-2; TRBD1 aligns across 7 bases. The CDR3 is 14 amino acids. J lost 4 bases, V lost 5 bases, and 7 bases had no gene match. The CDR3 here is CASSPQQGSYGYTF. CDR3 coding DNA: TGTGCCAGCAGTCCCCAACAGGGGAGCTATGGCTACACCTTC.

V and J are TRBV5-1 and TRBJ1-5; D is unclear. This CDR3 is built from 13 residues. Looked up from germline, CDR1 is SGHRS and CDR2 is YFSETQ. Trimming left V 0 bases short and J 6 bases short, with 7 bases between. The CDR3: CASSLDMFQPQHF. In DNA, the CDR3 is TGCGCCAGCAGCTTGGACATGTTTCAGCCCCAGCATTTT.

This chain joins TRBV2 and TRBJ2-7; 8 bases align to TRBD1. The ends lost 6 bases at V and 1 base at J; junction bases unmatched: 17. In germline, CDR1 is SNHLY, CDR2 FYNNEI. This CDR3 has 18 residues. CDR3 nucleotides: TGTGCCAGCAGCTTGACCTTGACCGCCCGGGACAGGTCCTACGAGCAGTACTTC. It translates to CASSLTLTARDRSYEQYF.

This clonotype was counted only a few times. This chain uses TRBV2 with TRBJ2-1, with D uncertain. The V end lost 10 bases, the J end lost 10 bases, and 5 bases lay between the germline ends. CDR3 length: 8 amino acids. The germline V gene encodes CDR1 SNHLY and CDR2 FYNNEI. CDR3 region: CATEEQFF. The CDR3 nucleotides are TGTGCCACAGAGGAGCAGTTCTTC.

The CDR3 DNA follows: TGCAGTGCTTTAAGGACTAGCGGGACCGGGGAGCTGTTTTTT. The encoded protein is CSALRTSGTGELFF. This chain links TRBV20-1 with TRBJ2-2, with 11 bases matching TRBD2. Germline V gives CDR1 DFQATT, CDR2 SNEGSKA (reference sequence). The CDR3 totals 14 residues. V gave up 5 bases and J gave up 5 bases; unmatched junction bases: 4.

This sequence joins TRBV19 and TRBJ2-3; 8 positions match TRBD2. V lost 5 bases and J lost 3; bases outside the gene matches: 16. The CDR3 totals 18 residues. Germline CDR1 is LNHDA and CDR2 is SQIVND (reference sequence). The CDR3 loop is CASSGLAGPKIATDTQYF. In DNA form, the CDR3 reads TGTGCCAGTAGTGGGCTAGCGGGCCCTAAGATTGCGACAGATACGCAGTATTTT.

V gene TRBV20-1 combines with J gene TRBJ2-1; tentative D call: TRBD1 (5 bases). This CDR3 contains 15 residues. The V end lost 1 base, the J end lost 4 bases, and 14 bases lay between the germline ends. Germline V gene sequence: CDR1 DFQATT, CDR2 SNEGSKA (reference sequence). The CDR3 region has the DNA TGCAGTGCTAGAGTAGGGGCCCCCTCTTACAATGAGCAGTTCTTC. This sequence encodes CSARVGAPSYNEQFF.